What follows are 27 T cell receptor beta chains derived from one specimen sequenced in a study of human T cells and chemical hapten exposure. As to time point: patch test 2, 6 weeks after DPC sensitization. As for treatment: therapeutic diphenylcyclopropenone sensitization with weekly scalp DPC. TCRdb called the RACE reads again in MiXCR, with one record for every CDR3 protein. The sample has 65,000 to 95,000 distinct CDR3 sequences; about 6.6% are singletons. This material consisted of whole blood, taken in connection with sensitization to the hapten diphenylcyclopropenone (DPC). The receptors were gathered from a woman aged 30 to 39 with alopecia areata. Some clones in this sample may be carry-over from other donors' samples.

This clonotype was detected ten times or more. The chain is built from TRBV12-3 or TRBV12-4 and TRBJ2-5; D is uncertain. The V gene lost 8 bases and the J gene lost 0 bases, with 10 bases spanning the gap. The CDR3 is 13 residues long. This CDR3 reads CASLGRYQETQYF. CDR3 nucleotides: TGTGCCAGCTTAGGCAGATACCAAGAGACCCAGTACTTC.

V usage is TRBV3-1 and J usage is TRBJ1-2; 10 bases are shared with TRBD1. V dropped 5 bases and J dropped 0; count of bases not matched to a gene: 15. The CDR3 sequence is 19 residues long. The germline V gene encodes CDR1 LGHDT and CDR2 YNNKEL (reference sequence). CDR3 nucleotide sequence: TGTGCCAGCAGCTACGGATTTGACAGGGGGCTTCCAGCTAACTATGGCTACACCTTC. Translation gives CASSYGFDRGLPANYGYTF.

This clonotype was detected only a few times. The chain links TRBV27 to TRBJ2-6, with 7 bases fitting TRBD1. Germline lookup yields CDR1 MNHEY and CDR2 SMNVEV (reference sequence). The CDR3 is 23 amino acids. The J segment lost 0 bases and the V segment lost 5 bases, leaving 25 bases of the junction unmatched. CDR3 protein: CASSITQYKVREQGSSGANVLTF. CDR3 nucleotides: TGTGCCAGCAGTATTACCCAATATAAAGTCCGGGAACAGGGGTCCTCTGGGGCCAACGTCCTGACTTTC.

DNA of the CDR3: TGCAGCGTTGATGTAGACAGGCCCGGGGAGCTGTTTTTT. Amino acid sequence: CSVDVDRPGELFF. The chain is built from TRBV29-1 and TRBJ2-2, with D perhaps TRBD1 (6 bases). The CDR3 extends over 13 amino acids. CDR1 SQVTM and CDR2 ANQGSEA come from the germline V gene. The V gene lost 3 bases and the J gene lost 6 bases, with 11 bases spanning the gap.

This clonotype was detected many times. The chain joins TRBV27 to TRBJ2-2; D call uncertain. V lost 8 bases, J lost 4 bases, and 8 bases lay in between. Germline CDR1 is MNHEY and CDR2 is SMNVEV (reference sequence). CDR3 length: 12 amino acids. CDR3 DNA sequence: TGTGCCAGCTCGTCCATCACCGGGGAGCTGTTTTTT. Translated, it gives CASSSITGELFF.

This clonotype was seen ten or more times. This chain joins TRBV12-3 or TRBV12-4 and TRBJ1-5; D perhaps matches TRBD1 (5 bases). V lost 7 bases, J lost 1 base, and 14 bases lay in between. The CDR3 spans 15 residues. Here the CDR3 reads CASTPDSRSNQPQHF. The DNA of the CDR3 is TGTGCCAGCACCCCAGACAGCAGGAGCAATCAGCCCCAGCATTTT.

The chain employs TRBV5-1 and TRBJ1-1; D is possibly TRBD1 (5 bases). Germline CDR1 reads SGHRS; CDR2 reads YFSETQ. This CDR3 spans 13 amino acids. V lost 6 bases to trimming and J lost 0 bases, with 9 bases between them. The CDR3 protein is CASNQGLNTEAFF. The CDR3 DNA sequence: TGCGCCAGCAACCAGGGACTGAACACTGAAGCTTTCTTT.

V gene TRBV12-3 or TRBV12-4 combines with J gene TRBJ1-2, with TRBD1 matching over 8 bases. Trimming at V came to 8 bases and at J to 2 bases, leaving 13 bases not matched to a gene. The CDR3 is 16 residues long. CDR3 nucleotides: TGTGCCAGCGGCAGGGGGCGAGGGATCGAAAACTATGGCTACACCTTC. As protein: CASGRGRGIENYGYTF.

This clonotype was seen repeatedly, ten times or more. This chain joins TRBV12-3 or TRBV12-4 and TRBJ1-3; D is perhaps TRBD1 (6 bases). V was clipped by 5 bases and J by 2 bases, with 16 bases between them. The CDR3 is 16 residues long. The CDR3 DNA reads TGTGCCAGCAGTATAGGGGGACCTCTAACTGGAAACACCATATATTTT. The encoded protein is CASSIGGPLTGNTIYF.

The rearrangement joins TRBV19 to TRBJ2-1; 7 bases fit TRBD2. Germline trimming cut 10 bases from V and 9 bases from J; bases unmatched to any gene: 18. CDR1 LNHDA and CDR2 SQIVND come from the germline V gene (reference sequence). The CDR3 has 15 amino acids. CDR3 sequence (DNA): TGTGCCACACAGGTTGCAGCGGGGAAAGTTGGTGAGCAGTTCTTC. It encodes CATQVAAGKVGEQFF.

This clonotype showed up just a few times. The chain links TRBV27 to TRBJ1-1; 8 bases fit TRBD1. CDR1 and CDR2 from the germline V gene are MNHEY and SMNVEV (reference sequence). The trim removed 5 bases at V and 6 bases at J, leaving 8 bases unmatched. CDR3 length: 14 residues. The CDR3 protein is CASSPDRVVAEAFF. CDR3 nucleotide sequence: TGTGCCAGCAGTCCGGACAGGGTGGTCGCTGAAGCTTTCTTT.

Comment on this clonotype: This may arise from a read error, as a much more abundant clone is one base away. The chain uses TRBV7-2 and TRBJ1-1; the D gene is possibly TRBD1 (6 bases). The CDR3 is 15 residues long. Germline-derived CDR1 and CDR2 are SGHTA and FQGNSA. The CDR3 nucleotides are TGTGCCAGCAGCTTGACAGGTACGGCGAACACTGAATCTTTCTTT. Translated: CASSLTGTANTESFF.

The table lists this clonotype with a few counts. The V call is TRBV20-1, the J call TRBJ1-1; 9 bases map to TRBD1. The CDR3 covers 15 residues. Germline assignment: CDR1 DFQATT and CDR2 SNEGSKA (reference sequence). J gave up 7 bases and V 2 bases, and 11 bases lay outside the gene matches. The CDR3 DNA is TGCAGTGCTAGAACGCGCCGGACAGGGGCTCTTGAAGCTTTCTTT. This encodes CSARTRRTGALEAFF.

In its sample, this clonotype was seen many times. The V and J genes are TRBV4-2 and TRBJ1-1; D gene uncertain. Trimming took off 1 base at V and 7 bases at J, with 7 bases between the two ends. Germline CDR1 is LGHNA and CDR2 is YNFKEQ. CDR3 length: 12 residues. The CDR3 is CASSQVGYEAFF. The CDR3 region has the DNA TGTGCCAGCAGCCAAGTGGGGTATGAAGCTTTCTTT.

This clonotype has just a few counts. The chain links TRBV12-3 or TRBV12-4 to TRBJ1-2; TRBD1 agrees at 12 bases. The junction had 3 bases not matched to a gene; V was cut back by 4 bases and J by 3 bases. The CDR3 spans 15 residues. CDR3 nucleotide sequence: TGTGCCAGCAGTTGGGACAGGGGGCTTTACTATGGCTACACCTTC. The encoded protein is CASSWDRGLYYGYTF.

This clonotype was recorded at least ten times. The chain links TRBV7-3 to TRBJ2-6; no clear D. Trimming shortened V by 3 bases and J by 0 bases, and 6 bases separated the two germline ends. CDR3 length equals 15 residues. Germline values: CDR1 SGHTA, CDR2 FQGTGA. Here the CDR3 reads CASSFHGSGANVLTF. CDR3 DNA sequence: TGTGCCAGCAGCTTCCACGGCTCTGGGGCCAACGTCCTGACTTTC.

This clonotype was seen ten or more times. This chain joins TRBV12-3 or TRBV12-4 and TRBJ1-1; D unclear. The length of the CDR3 is 13 residues. The germline V and J ends were trimmed by 4 bases and 1 base, with 7 bases remaining between them. The CDR3 loop is CASSSQENTEAFF. CDR3 coding DNA: TGTGCCAGCAGTTCCCAGGAGAACACTGAAGCTTTCTTT.

This clonotype came up many times. The chain joins TRBV7-9 to TRBJ2-7; the D gene is possibly TRBD1 (6 bases). V was pared by 4 bases and J by 4 bases, with 14 bases between. CDR1 SEHNR and CDR2 FQNEAQ come from the germline V gene (reference sequence). The CDR3 runs 14 residues. CDR3 nucleotide sequence: TGTGCCAGCAGCTCACCAGGGGCCTCGTACGAGCAGTACTTC. It specifies CASSSPGASYEQYF.

This clonotype has at least ten counts. This chain connects TRBV24-1 to TRBJ1-1, with D possibly matching TRBD1 (5 bases). The CDR3 consists of 10 residues. V shed 3 bases and J shed 14 bases, with 9 bases lying between them. In germline, CDR1 is KGHDR, CDR2 SFDVKD. CDR3 DNA: TGTGCCACCAGTGATCTCAGGGCCTTCTTT. It codes for CATSDLRAFF.

This clonotype was detected many times. V is TRBV3-1 and J is TRBJ1-5; tentatively, D is TRBD1 (5 bases). In germline, CDR1 is LGHDT, CDR2 YNNKEL (reference sequence). Trimming removed 2 bases at V and 0 bases at J, with 5 bases between. The CDR3 covers 14 residues. The CDR3: CASSQQGSNQPQHF. The CDR3 DNA sequence: TGTGCCAGCAGCCAACAGGGTAGCAATCAGCCCCAGCATTTT.

This rearrangement joins TRBV5-1 to TRBJ2-3; 7 nucleotides align to TRBD2. This CDR3 comprises 14 residues. Germline V lookup: CDR1 SGHRS, CDR2 YFSETQ. V dropped 0 bases and J dropped 7; count of bases not matched to a gene: 5. CDR3 amino acids: CASSLEASGYTQYF. CDR3 coding DNA: TGCGCCAGCAGCTTGGAGGCTAGCGGATATACGCAGTATTTT.

This chain links TRBV6-5 with TRBJ1-1; tentatively, D is TRBD1 (5 bases). The V end was cut by 4 bases, the J end by 8 bases, with 17 bases between. The CDR3 has 14 residues. The V gene's germline CDR1 is MNHEY and CDR2 SVGAGI. For the CDR3, the DNA is TGTGCCAGCAGTTCCCCTGGGACCCTTCTCGAAGCTTTCTTT. Residues: CASSSPGTLLEAFF.

This clonotype appeared many times. The chain is built from TRBV18 and TRBJ1-2; tentatively, D is TRBD1 (5 bases). Germline V gives CDR1 KGHSH, CDR2 LQKENI. V was cut by 3 bases and J by 6 bases, with 11 bases left in between. This CDR3 has 13 residues. Here the CDR3 DNA reads TGTGCCAGCTCACCCAGGGTTGAAGATGGCTACACCTTC. It yields the protein CASSPRVEDGYTF.

This clonotype was seen repeatedly, ten times or more. This chain joins TRBV6-5 and TRBJ1-5, with 8 bases matching TRBD1. Germline V lookup: CDR1 MNHEY, CDR2 SVGAGI. J gave up 0 bases and V 6 bases, and 4 bases lay outside the gene matches. The CDR3 is made up of 15 amino acids. Here the CDR3 DNA reads TGTGCCAGCAGACTTGACAGGGGTAGCAATCAGCCCCAGCATTTT. Amino acid sequence: CASRLDRGSNQPQHF.

The J gene is TRBJ1-1, the V gene TRBV7-9; 8 nucleotides line up with TRBD1. The V gene's germline CDR1 is SEHNR and CDR2 FQNEAQ (reference sequence). This CDR3 has 15 amino acids. J was trimmed by 3 bases and V by 4 bases; bases with no gene match: 7. Here the CDR3 DNA reads TGTGCCAGCAGCTCCGGACAGGGAGAGGACACTGAAGCTTTCTTT. Encoded protein: CASSSGQGEDTEAFF.

V gene TRBV12-3 or TRBV12-4 combines with J gene TRBJ1-3, with D possibly being TRBD1 (5 bases). CDR3 length equals 19 residues. Trimming left V 2 bases short and J 0 bases short, with 20 bases between. The CDR3 DNA follows: TGTGCCAGCAGTTTAATCCTGGGGGTGTCGAGTAGCTCTGGAAACACCATATATTTT. Its translation is CASSLILGVSSSSGNTIYF.

This clonotype was seen only a few times. The V gene is TRBV7-3, the J gene TRBJ2-2; 9 bases agree with TRBD1. V lost 5 bases and J lost 4; bases outside the gene matches: 8. Germline CDR1 SGHTA, CDR2 FQGTGA. The CDR3 extends over 16 amino acids. CDR3 residues: CASSPRGTGSTGELFF. The CDR3 bases are TGTGCCAGCAGCCCCCGCGGGACAGGGTCCACCGGGGAGCTGTTTTTT.